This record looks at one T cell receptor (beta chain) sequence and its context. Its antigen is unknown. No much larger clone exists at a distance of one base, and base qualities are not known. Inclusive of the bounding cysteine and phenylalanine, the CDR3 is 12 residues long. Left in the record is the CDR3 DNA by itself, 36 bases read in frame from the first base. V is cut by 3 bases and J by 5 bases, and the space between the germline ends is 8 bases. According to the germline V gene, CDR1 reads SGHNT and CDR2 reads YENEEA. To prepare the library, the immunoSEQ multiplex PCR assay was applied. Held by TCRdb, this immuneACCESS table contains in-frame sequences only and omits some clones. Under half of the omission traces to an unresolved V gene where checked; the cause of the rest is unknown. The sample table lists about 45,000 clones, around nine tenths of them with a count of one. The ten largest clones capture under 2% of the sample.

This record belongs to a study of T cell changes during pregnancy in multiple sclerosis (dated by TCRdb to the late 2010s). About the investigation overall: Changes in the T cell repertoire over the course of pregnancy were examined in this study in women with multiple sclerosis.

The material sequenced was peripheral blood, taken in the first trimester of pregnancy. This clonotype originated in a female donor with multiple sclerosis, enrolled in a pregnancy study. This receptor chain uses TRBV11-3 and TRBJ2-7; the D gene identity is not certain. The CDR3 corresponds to CASSFSSDEQYF. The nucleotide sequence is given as TGTGCCAGCAGCTTTTCCTCGGACGAGCAGTACTTC.